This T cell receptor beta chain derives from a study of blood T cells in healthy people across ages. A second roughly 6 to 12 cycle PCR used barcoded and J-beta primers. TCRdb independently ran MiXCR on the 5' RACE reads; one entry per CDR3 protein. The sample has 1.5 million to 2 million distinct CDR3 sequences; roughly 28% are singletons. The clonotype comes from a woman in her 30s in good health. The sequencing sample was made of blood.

CDR3 nucleotides: TGTGCCAGCAACCTGGATGGATACGAGCAGTACTTC. It yields the protein CASNLDGYEQYF. The chain carries TRBV2 and TRBJ2-7, with D hard to call. The V gene lost 7 bases and the J gene lost 4 bases, with 11 bases spanning the gap. The CDR3 covers 12 residues. Per the germline V gene, CDR1 is SNHLY and CDR2 is FYNNEI.